The 5 T cell receptor beta chains reported below all come from one sample, sequenced in a study of identical twins. TCRdb called the 5' RACE reads again in MiXCR, with one record for every CDR3 protein. The repertoire includes hundreds of thousands of distinct CDR3 sequences, approximately 13% of them detected once, and 7.2% sits in the top ten. These same records also appear under a second study, on yellow fever vaccine responses in identical twins.

Sample: CD8+ T cells sorted from blood. The receptors derive from a woman between 18 and 29 years old in good health.

This clonotype has just a few counts. The CDR3 is CASSLASGPTGELFF. CDR3 nucleotide sequence: TGTGCCAGCAGCTTAGCTAGCGGGCCCACCGGGGAGCTGTTTTTT. The V call is TRBV13, the J call TRBJ2-2; 8 nucleotides line up with TRBD2. CDR3 length: 15 amino acids. With V trimmed by 1 base and J by 4 bases, 2 bases remained unmatched. Germline values: CDR1 PRHDT, CDR2 FYEKMQ (reference sequence). The full variable domain, completed using reference TRBV13 and TRBJ2-2, is AAGVIQSPRHLIKEKRETATLKCYPIPRHDTVYWYQQGPGQDPQFLISFYEKMQSDKGSIPDRFSAQQFSDYHSELNMSSLELGDSALYFCASSLASGPTGELFFGEGSRLTVL.

This clonotype was seen more than once but under ten times. This chain connects TRBV6-1 to TRBJ2-1, with D possibly matching TRBD1 (5 bases). This CDR3 has 16 residues. V gave up 6 bases and J gave up 2 bases, with 17 bases separating them. In germline, CDR1 is MNHNS, CDR2 SASEGT. CDR3 bases: TGTGCCAGCAGCGATGCGGCGCAGGGCGCCTACAATGAGCAGTTCTTC. It yields the protein CASSDAAQGAYNEQFF.

This clonotype was counted once. This chain's CDR3 is CASSYRTSGSGEQYF. In DNA, the CDR3 is TGTGCCAGCAGTTACCGGACTAGCGGGAGCGGTGAGCAGTACTTC. The rearrangement uses TRBV6-5 and TRBJ2-7; 13 bases agree with TRBD2. The germline V gene has CDR1 MNHEY and CDR2 SVGAGI. The trim removed 2 bases at V and 7 bases at J, leaving 5 bases unmatched. The CDR3 covers 15 residues.

This clonotype was counted many times. The genes are TRBV12-3 or TRBV12-4 and TRBJ2-2; 8 nucleotides line up with TRBD1. Germline trimming cut 6 bases from V and 2 bases from J; bases unmatched to any gene: 5. There are 15 residues in the CDR3. The CDR3 DNA reads as TGTGCCAGCAGCCGGACAGGGAGAAACACCGGGGAGCTGTTTTTT. Translating gives CASSRTGRNTGELFF.

This rearrangement joins TRBV9 to TRBJ1-6, with TRBD1 matching 9 bases. Germline V CDR1 and CDR2: SGDLS, YYNGEE. J lost 10 bases, V lost 3 bases, and 8 bases had no gene match. This CDR3 is built from 15 residues. For the CDR3, the DNA is TGTGCCAGCAGCGAGGGGACAGGGAGCGGGTCACCCCTCCACTTT. As protein: CASSEGTGSGSPLHF. Based on the CDR3 plus reference TRBV9 and TRBJ1-6, the full variable domain is DSGVTQTPKHLITATGQRVTLRCSPRSGDLSVYWYQQSLDQGLQFLIQYYNGEERAKGNILERFSAQQFPDLHSELNLSSLELGDSALYFCASSEGTGSGSPLHFGNGTRLTVT.